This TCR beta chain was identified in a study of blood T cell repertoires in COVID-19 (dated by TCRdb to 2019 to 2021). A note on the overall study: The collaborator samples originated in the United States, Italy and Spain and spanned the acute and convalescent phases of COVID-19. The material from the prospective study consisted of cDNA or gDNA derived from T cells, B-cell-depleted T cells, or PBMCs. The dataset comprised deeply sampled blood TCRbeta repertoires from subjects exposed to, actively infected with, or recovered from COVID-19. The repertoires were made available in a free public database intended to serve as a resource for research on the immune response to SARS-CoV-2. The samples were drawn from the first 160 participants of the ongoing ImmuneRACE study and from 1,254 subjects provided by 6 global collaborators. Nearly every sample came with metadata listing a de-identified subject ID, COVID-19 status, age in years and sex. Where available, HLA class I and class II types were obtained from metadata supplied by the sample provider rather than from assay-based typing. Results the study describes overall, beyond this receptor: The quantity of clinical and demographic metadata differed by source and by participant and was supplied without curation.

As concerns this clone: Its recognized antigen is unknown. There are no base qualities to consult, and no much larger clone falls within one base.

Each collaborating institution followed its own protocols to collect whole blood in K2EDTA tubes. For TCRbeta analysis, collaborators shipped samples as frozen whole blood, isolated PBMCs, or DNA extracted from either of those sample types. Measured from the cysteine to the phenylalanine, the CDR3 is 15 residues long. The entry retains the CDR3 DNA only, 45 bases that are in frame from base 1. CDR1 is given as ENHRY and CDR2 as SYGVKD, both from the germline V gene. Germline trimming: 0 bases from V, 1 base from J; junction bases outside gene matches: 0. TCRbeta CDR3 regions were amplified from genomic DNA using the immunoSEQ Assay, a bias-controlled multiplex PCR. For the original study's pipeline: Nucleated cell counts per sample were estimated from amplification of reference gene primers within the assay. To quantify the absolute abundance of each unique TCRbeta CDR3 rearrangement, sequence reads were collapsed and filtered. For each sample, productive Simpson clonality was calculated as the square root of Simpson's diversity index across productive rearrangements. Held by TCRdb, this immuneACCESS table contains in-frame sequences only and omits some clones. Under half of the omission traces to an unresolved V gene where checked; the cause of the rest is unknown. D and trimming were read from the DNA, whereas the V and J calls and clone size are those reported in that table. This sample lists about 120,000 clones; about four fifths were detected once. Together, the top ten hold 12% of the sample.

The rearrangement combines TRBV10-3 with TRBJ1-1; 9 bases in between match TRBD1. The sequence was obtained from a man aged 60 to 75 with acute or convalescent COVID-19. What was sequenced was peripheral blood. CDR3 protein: CAISESGQGNTEAFF. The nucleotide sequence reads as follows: TGTGCCATCAGTGAGTCGGGACAGGGGAACACTGAAGCTTTCTTT.